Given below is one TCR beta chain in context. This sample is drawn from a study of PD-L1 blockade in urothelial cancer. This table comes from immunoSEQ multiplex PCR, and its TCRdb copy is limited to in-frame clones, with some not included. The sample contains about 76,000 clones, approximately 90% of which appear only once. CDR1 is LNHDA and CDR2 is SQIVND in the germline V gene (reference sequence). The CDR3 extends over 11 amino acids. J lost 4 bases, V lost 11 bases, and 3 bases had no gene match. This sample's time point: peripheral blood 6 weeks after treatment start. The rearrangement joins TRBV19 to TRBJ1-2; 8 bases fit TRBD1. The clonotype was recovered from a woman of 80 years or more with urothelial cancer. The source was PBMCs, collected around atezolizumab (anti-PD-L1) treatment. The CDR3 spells CASTGGYGYTF. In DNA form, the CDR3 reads TGTGCCTCTACAGGGGGCTATGGCTACACCTTC.